This T cell receptor beta chain was documented in a study of spatial heterogeneity in lung cancer. This clonotype was recorded at least ten times. Described time point: sample taken at primary tumor resection. Sequencing covered unsorted whole RNA taken from tumor, nontumor lung or frozen PBMC. TCRdb called the 5' RACE reads again in MiXCR, with one record for every CDR3 protein. Found here are over 10,000 distinct CDR3 sequences, 13% to 15% of them singletons; the top ten hold approximately 2.4%. This CDR3 contains 13 residues. Germline-derived CDR1 and CDR2 are SGHTA and FQGNSA. Trimming removed 5 bases at V and 9 bases at J, with 14 bases between.

The rearrangement links TRBV7-2 to TRBJ2-1; D possibly corresponds to TRBD2 (5 bases). The sequencing here drew on PBMCs, taken at surgery. This sequence was found in a female donor with early-stage non-small cell lung cancer. CDR3 nucleotides: TGTGCCAGCAGCCCCCGGGGATTTAGTGAGCAGTTCTTC. Protein: CASSPRGFSEQFF.